These 27 T cell receptor beta chains came from one sample sequenced in a study of spatial heterogeneity in lung cancer. Sample time point: sample taken at primary tumor resection. Unsorted tumor, nontumor lung tissue or cryopreserved PBMC supplied the whole RNA. TCRdb reanalysed the 5' RACE reads using MiXCR and keeps one entry per CDR3 protein. The table includes several thousand distinct CDR3 sequences, about 3.7% detected once. The specimen comprised normal lung tissue next to the tumor, sampled at surgery. The receptors were sampled from a female donor with early-stage non-small cell lung cancer.

This clonotype has a count of ten or more. Being off target in a library aimed at alpha chains, this beta chain has a size of little meaning. The chain joins TRBV29-1 to TRBJ1-2; unclear D gene. Germline-derived CDR1 and CDR2 are SQVTM and ANQGSEA. Trimming shortened V by 0 bases and J by 0 bases, and 23 bases separated the two germline ends. The CDR3 consists of 19 residues. In nucleotides, the CDR3 is TGCAGCGTTGAAGATCTTCCTAGGTGGGTGGGAGAGACTAACTATGGCTACACCTTC. Translating gives CSVEDLPRWVGETNYGYTF.

About this clonotype itself: For a library built for alpha chains, this beta chain is a stray read; little rests on its size. The chain joins TRBV7-9 to TRBJ1-5; 7 bases fit TRBD1. The V gene's germline CDR1 is SEHNR and CDR2 FQNEAQ (reference sequence). Trimming removed 5 bases from V and 4 bases from J; junction bases left unmatched: 8. This CDR3 is built from 15 residues. This CDR3 is CASSDSDRQNQPQHF. The CDR3, as DNA: TGTGCCAGCAGCGATTCGGACAGGCAAAATCAGCCCCAGCATTTT.

The sample holds a few counts of this clonotype. A library prepared for alpha chains yielded this beta chain as an off-target read; its size is of little meaning. V usage is TRBV28 and J usage is TRBJ2-7; TRBD1 is a possible D gene (6 bases). Per the germline V gene, CDR1 is MDHEN and CDR2 is SYDVKM. This CDR3 region has 13 residues. The V and J ends lost 7 bases and 8 bases respectively, with 18 bases between them. CDR3 in amino acids: CASIAERGSKQYF. CDR3 bases: TGTGCCAGCATCGCGGAAAGGGGGTCTAAGCAGTACTTC.

This clonotype appeared a few times. The library was prepared for alpha chains; this beta chain is a stray read, so its frequency means little. The chain employs TRBV2 and TRBJ1-5; D perhaps matches TRBD1 (5 bases). The CDR3 runs to 14 residues. Trimming shortened V by 8 bases and J by 1 base, and 12 bases separated the two germline ends. Germline V CDR1 and CDR2: SNHLY, FYNNEI. This CDR3 is CASRTWGSNQPQHF. The DNA of the CDR3 is TGTGCCAGCCGGACTTGGGGGAGCAATCAGCCCCAGCATTTT.

This clonotype was counted ten times or more. This beta chain lies outside the target of a library built for alpha chains; its clone size means little. J is TRBJ2-1 and V is TRBV18, with 9 bases that match TRBD2. V was clipped by 0 bases and J by 6 bases; unmatched bases: 6. The CDR3 spans 16 residues. In germline, CDR1 is KGHSH, CDR2 LQKENI. CDR3 in DNA: TGTGCCAGCTCACCACCGTCAGCGGGGGGCCTCAATGAGCAGTTCTTC. Its protein product is CASSPPSAGGLNEQFF.

This clonotype was seen ten or more times. Because the library targeted alpha chains, this beta chain is an off-target read whose size means little. This sequence joins TRBV7-2 and TRBJ1-2, with D perhaps TRBD1 (6 bases). Trimming shortened V by 5 bases and J by 7 bases, and 17 bases separated the two germline ends. Germline CDR1 reads SGHTA; CDR2 reads FQGNSA. This CDR3 region has 14 residues. The CDR3 region has the DNA TGTGCCAGCAGCCCGACGACAGGATTGAGTGGCTACACCTTC. This encodes CASSPTTGLSGYTF.

This clonotype was picked up many times. Within a library made for alpha chains, this beta chain is off target, and its count is uninformative. This chain joins TRBV6-2 or TRBV6-3 and TRBJ2-4; 8 bases agree with TRBD1. J lost 0 bases, V lost 4 bases, and 2 bases had no gene match. This CDR3 is 15 amino acids long. Looked up from germline, CDR1 is MNHEY and CDR2 is SVGEGT. The CDR3 loop reads CASSSTGVAKNIQYF. CDR3 in DNA: TGTGCCAGCAGTTCGACAGGGGTAGCCAAAAACATTCAGTACTTC.

On this clonotype itself: Found in a library prepared for alpha chains, this beta chain is an off-target read, and its abundance has little meaning. This chain joins TRBV4-1 and TRBJ2-3; TRBD2 matches at 8 bases. Germline V gene data show CDR1 as MGHRA and CDR2 as YSYEKL. This CDR3 has 17 amino acids. The trim removed 1 base at V and 2 bases at J, leaving 8 bases unmatched. The CDR3 reads CASSQAPPGGDTDTQYF. The CDR3 DNA reads TGCGCCAGCAGCCAAGCCCCCCCGGGGGGGGACACAGATACGCAGTATTTT.

This clonotype was seen many times. This beta chain appears as a stray read in a library generated for alpha chains; its size is not informative. The V call is TRBV5-1, the J call TRBJ1-2, with D perhaps TRBD1 (5 bases). This CDR3 is 11 amino acids long. V dropped 3 bases and J dropped 8 bases, with 8 bases sitting between them. CDR1 and CDR2 (germline): SGHRS, YFSETQ. CDR3 in amino acids: CASSSGGGYTF. For the CDR3, the DNA is TGCGCCAGCAGCTCTGGGGGAGGCTACACCTTC.

This clonotype was counted ten times or more. Because the library targeted alpha chains, this beta chain is an off-target read whose size means little. The chain couples TRBV10-3 to TRBJ2-2; a weak D match, TRBD2 (7 bases). The CDR3 is made up of 13 amino acids. CDR1 and CDR2 from the germline V gene are ENHRY and SYGVKD. Between the trimmed V and J ends, which lost 5 bases and 7 bases, there was a span of 11 bases. The CDR3 bases are TGTGCCATCAGTCGGGGGGCTGACGGGGAGCTGTTTTTT. Its protein product is CAISRGADGELFF.

This clonotype was observed a few times. This beta chain was picked up by a library intended for alpha chains and is off target, so its count carries little meaning. V gene TRBV7-2 combines with J gene TRBJ1-2, with TRBD1 identical over 9 bases. Unmatched junction bases numbered 9, after V lost 4 bases and J lost 0 bases. This CDR3 comprises 17 residues. Germline assignment: CDR1 SGHTA and CDR2 FQGNSA. CDR3 sequence reads: CASSWDRDLHTNYGYTF. As DNA, the CDR3 is TGTGCCAGCAGCTGGGACAGGGACCTACATACTAACTATGGCTACACCTTC.

This clonotype is categorized as medium-sized. This beta chain appears as a stray read in a library generated for alpha chains; its size is not informative. The chain carries TRBV7-3 and TRBJ1-2, with TRBD1 identical over 9 bases. There are 16 residues in the CDR3. Germline lookup yields CDR1 SGHTA and CDR2 FQGTGA. The V segment lost 9 bases and the J segment 4 bases; nucleotides outside the gene matches: 15. CDR3 in amino acids: CARCGDRVPGGYGYTF. CDR3 bases: TGTGCCAGATGTGGGGACAGGGTCCCCGGAGGCTATGGCTACACCTTC.

This clonotype was counted ten times or more. This beta chain is an unintended read in a library built for alpha chains; its size means little. The J gene is TRBJ2-3, the V gene TRBV4-1; D is ambiguous. Deletions cut 0 bases from V and 0 bases from J, with 16 bases between. The CDR3 length is 18 residues. Looked up from germline, CDR1 is MGHRA and CDR2 is YSYEKL. The CDR3 region is CASSQDMVGSSSTDTQYF. In DNA form, the CDR3 reads TGCGCCAGCAGCCAAGATATGGTCGGTAGTTCTAGCACAGATACGCAGTATTTT.

This clonotype is categorized as medium-sized. Because this beta chain is a stray read in a library intended to capture alpha chains, its abundance should not be given much weight. V usage is TRBV2 and J usage is TRBJ1-1, with TRBD1 identical over 9 bases. Losses at the gene ends were 9 bases for V and 8 bases for J; bases not matched to a gene: 13. The length of the CDR3 is 14 residues. Germline V gene sequence: CDR1 SNHLY, CDR2 FYNNEI. In DNA form, the CDR3 reads TGTGCCAGTAACAGGGACAGGGTGTCGGGGGAAGCTTTCTTT. Translating gives CASNRDRVSGEAFF. The complete variable domain, with remaining parts taken from reference TRBV2 and TRBJ1-1, reads EPEVTQTPSHQVTQMGQEVILRCVPISNHLYFYWYRQILGQKVEFLVSFYNNEISEKSEIFDDQFSVERPDGSNFTLKIRSTKLEDSAMYFCASNRDRVSGEAFFGQGTRLTVV.

This clonotype was recorded at least ten times. This beta chain is off target for a library built for alpha chains, so its abundance means little. The chain couples TRBV6-2 or TRBV6-3 to TRBJ1-6; TRBD1 matches at 7 bases. Germline values: CDR1 MNHEY, CDR2 SVGEGT. V lost 7 bases, J lost 14 bases, and 14 bases stayed unmatched. The CDR3 has 14 amino acids. The CDR3 region is CASILDRDLGTLHF. The CDR3 DNA sequence: TGTGCCAGCATCCTTGACAGGGACCTGGGAACCCTCCACTTT.

By proportion, this clonotype is medium-sized. Being off target in a library aimed at alpha chains, this beta chain has a size of little meaning. The rearrangement links TRBV20-1 to TRBJ2-4, with 8 bases fitting TRBD1. This CDR3 contains 15 residues. The germline V gene has CDR1 DFQATT and CDR2 SNEGSKA (reference sequence). The V gene end was trimmed by 6 bases and the J gene end by 0 bases; junction bases not matched to a gene: 7. The CDR3: CSAVDRDLAKNIQYF. CDR3 nucleotides: TGCAGTGCCGTGGACAGGGACCTAGCCAAAAACATTCAGTACTTC.

This clonotype turned up a few times. This beta chain is off target for a library built for alpha chains, so its abundance means little. This rearrangement joins TRBV3-1 to TRBJ2-7; D may be TRBD1 (6 bases). Germline values: CDR1 LGHDT, CDR2 YNNKEL (reference sequence). Trimming left V 4 bases short and J 2 bases short, with 9 bases between. The CDR3 totals 13 residues. The CDR3 reads CASSPGVTYEQYF. CDR3 in DNA: TGTGCCAGCAGCCCAGGGGTGACCTACGAGCAGTACTTC.

With respect to this clonotype: This could be a read error, since a much larger clone is one nucleotide away. This beta chain is a stray read from a library made for alpha chains; its abundance is not meaningful. The rearrangement joins TRBV11-2 to TRBJ2-2, with no clear D. This CDR3 has 13 residues. From germline, CDR1 is SGHAT and CDR2 FQNNGV. The CDR3 nucleotides are TGTGCAACCGAGAAGGACGGAGCCGGGGAGCTGTTTTTT. This translates into CATEKDGAGELFF.

This clonotype was detected many times. Since it is a stray read in a library aimed at alpha chains, this beta chain has a size that is not meaningful. V usage is TRBV20-1 and J usage is TRBJ1-2; the match to TRBD1 covers 9 bases. J gave up 5 bases and V 5 bases, and 3 bases lay outside the gene matches. This CDR3 comprises 12 residues. Germline CDR1 reads DFQATT; CDR2 reads SNEGSKA (reference sequence). The CDR3 coding sequence is TGCAGTGCTGCTGACAGGGGGTATGGCTACACCTTC. Protein product: CSAADRGYGYTF.

This clonotype has at least ten counts. A much more abundant neighbour one base away suggests this may be a read error. This beta chain slipped into a library made for alpha chains as a stray read, so its size is not meaningful. The rearrangement uses TRBV3-1 and TRBJ2-7; 10 bases fit TRBD2. V lost 1 base and J lost 2; bases outside the gene matches: 8. The CDR3 length is 17 residues. The germline gives CDR1 LGHDT, CDR2 YNNKEL (reference sequence). The CDR3 is CASSQGVVAGGTYEQYF. CDR3 nucleotide sequence: TGTGCCAGCAGCCAAGGGGTGGTAGCGGGGGGTACCTACGAGCAGTACTTC.

This clonotype was counted ten times or more. As an off-target read in a library built for alpha chains, this beta chain has a frequency of little significance. This chain connects TRBV30 to TRBJ1-1, with 7 bases matching TRBD1. Unmatched junction bases numbered 2, after V lost 1 base and J lost 3 bases. From germline, CDR1 is GTSNPN and CDR2 SVGIG (reference sequence). The CDR3 is made up of 13 amino acids. In nucleotides, the CDR3 is TGTGCCTGGAGTGGACAGGGAGACACTGAAGCTTTCTTT. It translates to CAWSGQGDTEAFF.

As regards this clonotype: Because the library targeted alpha chains, this beta chain is an off-target read whose size means little. J is TRBJ2-7 and V is TRBV7-9; D is undetermined. The germline V gene encodes CDR1 SEHNR and CDR2 FQNEAQ (reference sequence). Trimming pared 1 base from V and 0 bases from J, leaving 7 bases between. The CDR3 is 14 residues long. CDR3 DNA: TGTGCCAGCAGCTTAGATCGCAGCTCCTACGAGCAGTACTTC. Translated: CASSLDRSSYEQYF.

Of note for this clonotype: This beta chain represents an off-target read in a library built for alpha chains; its size is of limited meaning. The chain links TRBV9 to TRBJ2-1, with D possibly TRBD1 on 6 matching bases. Trimming removed 4 bases from V and 1 base from J, with 9 bases in between. The CDR3 covers 14 residues. Germline lookup yields CDR1 SGDLS and CDR2 YYNGEE. CDR3 residues: CASSPGQSYNEQFF. The CDR3 bases are TGTGCCAGCAGCCCGGGACAATCCTACAATGAGCAGTTCTTC.

This clonotype was counted at least ten times. Being off target in a library aimed at alpha chains, this beta chain has a size of little meaning. The chain carries TRBV6-2 or TRBV6-3 and TRBJ2-7, with D unresolved. V was shortened by 4 bases and J by 6 bases, with 10 bases between the two germline ends. Per the germline V gene, CDR1 is MNHEY and CDR2 is SVGEGT. This CDR3 comprises 12 residues. The DNA of the CDR3 is TGTGCCAGCAGTTCTAAGCCTCTCGAGCAGTACTTC. Its translation is CASSSKPLEQYF.

This clonotype was found many times. Since it is a stray read in a library aimed at alpha chains, this beta chain has a size that is not meaningful. This rearrangement joins TRBV20-1 to TRBJ2-7, with TRBD2 as a possible D gene (5 bases). The CDR3 sequence is 16 residues long. Germline CDR1 DFQATT, CDR2 SNEGSKA (reference sequence). V gave up 0 bases and J gave up 1 base, with 16 bases separating them. In nucleotides, the CDR3 is TGCAGTGCTAGAGAAACGCGGGCATCCGGGTCCTACGAGCAGTACTTC. Its translation is CSARETRASGSYEQYF.

This clonotype was observed a few times. This beta chain is an unintended read in a library built for alpha chains; its size means little. The V and J genes are TRBV7-3 and TRBJ2-3; D uncertain. Germline V gene data show CDR1 as SGHTA and CDR2 as FQGTGA. V lost 3 bases, J lost 6 bases, and 13 bases lay in between. This CDR3 is built from 14 residues. CDR3 sequence (DNA): TGTGCCAGCAGCTTTTCGGACGGTGGCGATACGCAGTATTTT. It codes for CASSFSDGGDTQYF.

This clonotype was recorded many times. Within a library made for alpha chains, this beta chain is off target, and its count is uninformative. The V gene is TRBV5-6, the J gene TRBJ2-2, with D possibly TRBD1 on 5 matching bases. The V gene lost 4 bases and the J gene lost 6 bases, with 10 bases spanning the gap. The CDR3 totals 13 residues. Germline assignment: CDR1 SGHDT and CDR2 YYEEEE. CDR3: CASSHEGAGELFF. For the CDR3, the DNA is TGTGCCAGCAGCCACGAAGGGGCCGGGGAGCTGTTTTTT.